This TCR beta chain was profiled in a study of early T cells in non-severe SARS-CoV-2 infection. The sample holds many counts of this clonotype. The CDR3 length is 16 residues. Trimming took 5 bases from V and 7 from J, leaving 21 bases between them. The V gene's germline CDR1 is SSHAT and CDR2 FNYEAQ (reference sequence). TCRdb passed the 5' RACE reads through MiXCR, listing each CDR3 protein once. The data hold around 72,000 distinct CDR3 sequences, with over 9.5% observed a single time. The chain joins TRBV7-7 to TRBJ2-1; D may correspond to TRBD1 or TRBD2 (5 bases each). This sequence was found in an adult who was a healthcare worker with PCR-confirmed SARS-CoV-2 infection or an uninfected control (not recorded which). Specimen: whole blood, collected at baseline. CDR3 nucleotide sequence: TGTGCCAGCAGCCAAATCGGGGCTAGCCAAACTAATGAGCAGTTCTTC. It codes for CASSQIGASQTNEQFF.